This T cell receptor (beta chain) was captured by sequencing in a study of blood T cell repertoires in COVID-19. Germline CDR1 reads MDHEN; CDR2 reads SYDVKM. The CDR3 totals 15 residues. V was clipped by 6 bases and J by 1 base; unmatched bases: 6. In the source study's methods: Amplification from reference gene primers served as the basis for estimated nucleated cell counts. The data were produced by immunoSEQ multiplex PCR, yet TCRdb's version contains in-frame clones alone and is incomplete. The V and J calls and the clone size are those of that table, but D and trimming were determined from the DNA. The repertoire holds roughly 410,000 clones, with more than 75% as singletons.

The sequencing input was peripheral blood. The sequence came from a woman aged 60-75 years with COVID-19, enrolled during active disease. V is TRBV28 and J is TRBJ1-1, with 9 bases identical to TRBD1. CDR3 protein: CASSPGGQGNTEAFF. Written as DNA, the CDR3 is TGTGCCAGCAGCCCAGGGGGACAGGGGAACACTGAAGCTTTCTTT. The full variable domain, its missing parts supplied by reference TRBV28 and TRBJ1-1, is DVKVTQSSRYLVKRTGEKVFLECVQDMDHENMFWYRQDPGLGLRLIYFSYDVKMKEKGDIPEGYSVSREKKERFSLILESASTNQTSMYLCASSPGGQGNTEAFFGQGTRLTVV.